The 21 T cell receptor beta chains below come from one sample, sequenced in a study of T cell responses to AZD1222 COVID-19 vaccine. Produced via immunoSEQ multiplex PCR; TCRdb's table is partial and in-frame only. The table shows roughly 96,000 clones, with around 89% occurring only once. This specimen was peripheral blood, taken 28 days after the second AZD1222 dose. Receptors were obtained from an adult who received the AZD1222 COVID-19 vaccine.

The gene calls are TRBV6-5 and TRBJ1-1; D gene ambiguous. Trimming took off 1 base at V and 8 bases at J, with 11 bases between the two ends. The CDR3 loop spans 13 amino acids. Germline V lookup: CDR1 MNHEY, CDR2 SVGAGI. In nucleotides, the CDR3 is TGTGCCAGCAGTTACTTTCGGGGTTGGGAAGCTTTCTTT. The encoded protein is CASSYFRGWEAFF.

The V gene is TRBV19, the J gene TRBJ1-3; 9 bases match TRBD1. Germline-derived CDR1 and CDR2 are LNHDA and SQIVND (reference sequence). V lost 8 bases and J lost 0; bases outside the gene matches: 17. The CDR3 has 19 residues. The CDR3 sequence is CASRTTGGLDPYSGNTIYF. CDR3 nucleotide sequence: TGTGCCAGTCGGACCACAGGGGGCCTGGACCCTTACTCTGGAAACACCATATATTTT.

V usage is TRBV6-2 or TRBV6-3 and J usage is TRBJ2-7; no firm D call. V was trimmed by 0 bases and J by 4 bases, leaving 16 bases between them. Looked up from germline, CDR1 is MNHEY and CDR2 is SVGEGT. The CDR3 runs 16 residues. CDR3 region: CASSYSVDQLGYEQYF. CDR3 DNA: TGTGCCAGCAGTTACTCTGTAGATCAGCTAGGGTACGAGCAGTACTTC.

CDR3 bases: TGTGCCAGCAGCTTAGGGGGGCCCTTCTACGAGCAGTACTTC. Amino acid sequence: CASSLGGPFYEQYF. The gene calls are TRBV7-9 and TRBJ2-7; tentative D call: TRBD1 (6 bases). Trimming removed 1 base from V and 3 bases from J, with 10 bases in between. Germline loops: CDR1 SEHNR, CDR2 FQNEAQ (reference sequence). The CDR3 is made up of 14 amino acids.

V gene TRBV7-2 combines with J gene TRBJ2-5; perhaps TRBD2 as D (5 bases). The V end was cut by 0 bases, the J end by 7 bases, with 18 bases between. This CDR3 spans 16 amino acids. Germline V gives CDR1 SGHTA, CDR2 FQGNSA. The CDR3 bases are TGTGCCAGCAGCTTAGCCAGCCGGCCTCACGAGGGGACCCAGTACTTC. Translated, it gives CASSLASRPHEGTQYF.

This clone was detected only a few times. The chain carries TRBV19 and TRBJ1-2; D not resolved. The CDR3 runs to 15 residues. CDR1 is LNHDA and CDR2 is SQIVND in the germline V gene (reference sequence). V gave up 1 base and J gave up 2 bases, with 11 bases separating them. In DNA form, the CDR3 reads TGTGCCAGTAGTATAGGGTCTCGGCTGAACTATGGCTACACCTTC. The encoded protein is CASSIGSRLNYGYTF.

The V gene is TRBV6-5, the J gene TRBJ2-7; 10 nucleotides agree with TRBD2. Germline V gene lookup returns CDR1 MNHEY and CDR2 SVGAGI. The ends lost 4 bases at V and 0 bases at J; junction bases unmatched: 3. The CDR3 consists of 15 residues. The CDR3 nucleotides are TGTGCCAGCAGTTCTAGCGGGGGAGCCTCCTACGAGCAGTACTTC. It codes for CASSSSGGASYEQYF.

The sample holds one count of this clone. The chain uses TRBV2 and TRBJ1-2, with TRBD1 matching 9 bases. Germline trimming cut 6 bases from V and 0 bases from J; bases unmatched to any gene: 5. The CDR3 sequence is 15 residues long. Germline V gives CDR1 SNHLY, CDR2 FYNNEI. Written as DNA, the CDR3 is TGTGCCAGCAGGCGGGACAGGGAGACTAACTATGGCTACACCTTC. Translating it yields CASRRDRETNYGYTF.

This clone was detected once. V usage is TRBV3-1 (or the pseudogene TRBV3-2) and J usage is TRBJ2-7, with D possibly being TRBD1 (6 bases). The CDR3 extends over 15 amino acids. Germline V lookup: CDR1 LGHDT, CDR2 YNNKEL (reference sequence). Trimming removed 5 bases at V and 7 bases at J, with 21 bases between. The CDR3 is CASSKRGQSIWEQYF. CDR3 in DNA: TGTGCCAGCAGCAAGCGCGGACAGTCTATCTGGGAGCAGTACTTC.

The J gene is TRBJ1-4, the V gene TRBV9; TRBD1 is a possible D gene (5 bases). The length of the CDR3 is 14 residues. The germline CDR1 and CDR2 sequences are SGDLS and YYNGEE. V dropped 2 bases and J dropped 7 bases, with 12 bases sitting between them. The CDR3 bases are TGTGCCAGCAGCGTGAATCCAGGGAGTGAAAAACTGTTTTTT. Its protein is CASSVNPGSEKLFF.

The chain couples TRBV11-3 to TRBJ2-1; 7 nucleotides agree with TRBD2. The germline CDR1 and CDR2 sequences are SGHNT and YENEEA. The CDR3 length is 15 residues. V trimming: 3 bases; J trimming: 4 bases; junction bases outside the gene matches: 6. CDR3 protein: CASSFGLADYNEQFF. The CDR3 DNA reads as TGTGCCAGCAGCTTTGGGCTAGCGGATTACAATGAGCAGTTCTTC.

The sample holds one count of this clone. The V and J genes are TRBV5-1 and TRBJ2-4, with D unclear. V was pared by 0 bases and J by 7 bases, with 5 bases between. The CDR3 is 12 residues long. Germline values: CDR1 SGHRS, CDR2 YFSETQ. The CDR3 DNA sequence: TGCGCCAGCAGCTTGGAGGGCAACATTCAGTACTTC. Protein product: CASSLEGNIQYF.

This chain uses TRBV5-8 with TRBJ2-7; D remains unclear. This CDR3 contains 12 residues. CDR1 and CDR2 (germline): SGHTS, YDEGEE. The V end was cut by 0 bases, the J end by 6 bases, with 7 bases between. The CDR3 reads CASSLGVSEQYF. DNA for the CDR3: TGTGCCAGCAGCTTGGGGGTAAGCGAGCAGTACTTC.

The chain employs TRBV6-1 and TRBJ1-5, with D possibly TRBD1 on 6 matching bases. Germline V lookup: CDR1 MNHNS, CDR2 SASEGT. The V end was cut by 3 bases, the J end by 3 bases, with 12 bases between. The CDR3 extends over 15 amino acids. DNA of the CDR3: TGTGCCAGCAGTGAGATCGACAGGTTCAATCAGCCCCAGCATTTT. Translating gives CASSEIDRFNQPQHF.

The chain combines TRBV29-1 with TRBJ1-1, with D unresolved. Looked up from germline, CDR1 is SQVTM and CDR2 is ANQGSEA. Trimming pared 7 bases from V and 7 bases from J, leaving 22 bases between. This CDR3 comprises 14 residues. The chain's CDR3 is CSATSLSGRYEAFF. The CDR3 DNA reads TGCAGCGCTACGAGTCTAAGCGGACGTTATGAAGCTTTCTTT.

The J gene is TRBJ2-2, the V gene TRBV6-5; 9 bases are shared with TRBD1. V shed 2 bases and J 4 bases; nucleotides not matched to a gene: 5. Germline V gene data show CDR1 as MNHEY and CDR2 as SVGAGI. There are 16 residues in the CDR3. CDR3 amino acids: CASSYAGTGSTGELFF. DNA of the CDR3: TGTGCCAGCAGTTACGCCGGGACAGGGTCCACCGGGGAGCTGTTTTTT.

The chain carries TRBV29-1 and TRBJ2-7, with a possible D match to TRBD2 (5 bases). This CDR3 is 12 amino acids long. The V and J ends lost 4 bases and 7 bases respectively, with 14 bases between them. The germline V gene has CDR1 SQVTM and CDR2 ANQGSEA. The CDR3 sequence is CSVGPFREEQYF. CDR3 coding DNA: TGCAGCGTTGGCCCTTTTCGGGAAGAGCAGTACTTC.

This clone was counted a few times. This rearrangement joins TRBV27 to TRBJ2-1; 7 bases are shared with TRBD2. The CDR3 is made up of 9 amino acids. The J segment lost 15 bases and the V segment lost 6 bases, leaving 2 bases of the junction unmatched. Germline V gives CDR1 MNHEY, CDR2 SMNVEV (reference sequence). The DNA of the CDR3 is TGTGCCAGCAGACTAGCGTGGTTCTTC. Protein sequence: CASRLAWFF.

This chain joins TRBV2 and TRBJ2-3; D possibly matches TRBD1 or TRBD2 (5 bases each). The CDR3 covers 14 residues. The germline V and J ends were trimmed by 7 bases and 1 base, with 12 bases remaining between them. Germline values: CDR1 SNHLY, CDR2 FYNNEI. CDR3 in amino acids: CASTRDGGTDTQYF. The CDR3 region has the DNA TGTGCCAGCACCCGGGACGGAGGCACAGATACGCAGTATTTT.

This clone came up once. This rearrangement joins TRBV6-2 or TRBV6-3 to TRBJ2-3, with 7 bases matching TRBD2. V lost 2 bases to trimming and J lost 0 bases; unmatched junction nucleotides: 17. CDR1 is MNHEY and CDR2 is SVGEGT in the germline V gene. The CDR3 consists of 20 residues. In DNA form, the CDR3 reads TGTGCCAGCAGTTACCCAGGGATTGTCGGGAGGCAGGCTAGCACAGATACGCAGTATTTT. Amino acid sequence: CASSYPGIVGRQASTDTQYF.

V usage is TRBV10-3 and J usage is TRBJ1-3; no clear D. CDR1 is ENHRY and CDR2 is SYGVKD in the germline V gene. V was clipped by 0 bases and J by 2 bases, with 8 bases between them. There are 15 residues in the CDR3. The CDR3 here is CAISESREAGNTIYF. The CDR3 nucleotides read TGTGCCATCAGTGAGTCGAGGGAGGCTGGAAACACCATATATTTT.